This is a list of T cell receptor beta chains from one sample in a study of cytomegalovirus exposure and HLA in healthy donors. Using immunoSEQ multiplex PCR, the repertoire was profiled, and TCRdb retains in-frame clones only, with some absent. The repertoire holds about 73,000 clones, with around 96% as singletons. Sample: PBMCs. Source of these receptors: a man between 18 and 35 years old in good health and CMV-seronegative. The CDR3 runs from the conserved cysteine through the conserved F or W. Fields, in order: clone size, V gene, J gene, D gene, CDR3 protein, CDR3 DNA. D genes are given only for firm matches. Some rows have no size entry. The others give once, few or many, or a class for an expanded clone.

clone size: -; V gene: TRBV14; J gene: TRBJ1-1; D gene: -; CDR3 protein: CASSLTGLNTEAFF; CDR3 DNA: TGTGCCAGCAGCCTCACAGGTTTAAACACTGAAGCTTTCTTT
clone size: once; V gene: TRBV7-2; J gene: TRBJ1-2; D gene: -; CDR3 protein: CASRSPSYGYTF; CDR3 DNA: TGTGCCAGCAGGTCCCCCAGCTATGGCTACACCTTC
clone size: -; V gene: TRBV7-8; J gene: TRBJ2-1; D gene: -; CDR3 protein: CASSLRAGGSYNEQFF; CDR3 DNA: TGTGCCAGCAGCTTAAGGGCAGGGGGGTCCTACAATGAGCAGTTCTTC
clone size: -; V gene: TRBV19; J gene: TRBJ1-1; D gene: -; CDR3 protein: CASSTSEGAEAFF; CDR3 DNA: TGTGCCAGTAGTACGTCCGAGGGGGCTGAAGCTTTCTTT
clone size: few; V gene: TRBV27; J gene: TRBJ1-1; D gene: -; CDR3 protein: CASRYRALNTEAFF; CDR3 DNA: TGTGCCAGCAGGTACAGGGCGTTGAACACTGAAGCTTTCTTT
clone size: -; V gene: TRBV5-1; J gene: TRBJ2-7; D gene: TRBD2; CDR3 protein: CASSYGGLAATYEQYF; CDR3 DNA: TGCGCCAGCAGCTATGGGGGACTAGCGGCCACCTACGAGCAGTACTTC
clone size: -; V gene: TRBV13; J gene: TRBJ1-4; D gene: -; CDR3 protein: CASSLSAGRENEKLFF; CDR3 DNA: TGTGCCAGCAGCTTAAGCGCCGGGAGGGAGAATGAAAAACTGTTTTTT
clone size: -; V gene: TRBV5-1; J gene: TRBJ2-7; D gene: TRBD1; CDR3 protein: CASSPVIGTGSYEQYF; CDR3 DNA: TGCGCCAGCAGTCCCGTGATCGGGACAGGTTCGTACGAGCAGTACTTC
clone size: -; V gene: TRBV5-1; J gene: TRBJ2-7; D gene: TRBD1; CDR3 protein: CASNKGDSSYEQYF; CDR3 DNA: TGCGCCAGCAACAAGGGGGACAGCTCCTACGAGCAGTACTTC
clone size: -; V gene: TRBV9; J gene: TRBJ2-5; D gene: TRBD2; CDR3 protein: CASSGSVAGDLQLETQYF; CDR3 DNA: TGTGCCAGCAGCGGGAGCGTAGCGGGGGACCTGCAGTTAGAGACCCAGTACTTC
clone size: -; V gene: TRBV7-9; J gene: TRBJ1-2; D gene: -; CDR3 protein: CASSLSPPTGGYTF; CDR3 DNA: TGTGCCAGCAGCTTAAGCCCCCCCACAGGCGGCTACACCTTC
clone size: -; V gene: TRBV5-1; J gene: TRBJ2-1; D gene: TRBD2; CDR3 protein: CASSFEAGLANEQFF; CDR3 DNA: TGCGCCAGCAGCTTCGAAGCGGGGCTGGCAAATGAGCAGTTCTTC
clone size: -; V gene: TRBV7-9; J gene: TRBJ1-4; D gene: -; CDR3 protein: CASSRGATNEKLFF; CDR3 DNA: TGTGCCAGCAGTAGGGGCGCAACTAATGAAAAACTGTTTTTT
clone size: -; V gene: TRBV9; J gene: TRBJ1-2; D gene: TRBD1; CDR3 protein: CASSEGAGNGYTF; CDR3 DNA: TGTGCCAGCAGCGAGGGGGCCGGTAACGGCTACACCTTC
clone size: -; V gene: TRBV7-2; J gene: TRBJ1-2; D gene: TRBD1; CDR3 protein: CASSPTGQGEGYTF; CDR3 DNA: TGTGCCAGCAGCCCCACTGGACAGGGTGAGGGCTACACCTTC
clone size: -; V gene: TRBV30; J gene: TRBJ1-1; D gene: -; CDR3 protein: CAWKGGGNTEAFF; CDR3 DNA: TGTGCCTGGAAAGGCGGGGGGAACACTGAAGCTTTCTTT
clone size: once; V gene: TRBV6-6; J gene: TRBJ1-2; D gene: -; CDR3 protein: CASSFGGAANYGYTF; CDR3 DNA: TGTGCCAGCAGCTTCGGTGGAGCAGCTAACTATGGCTACACCTTC
clone size: -; V gene: TRBV19; J gene: TRBJ2-3; D gene: TRBD1; CDR3 protein: CASSIGSRGPTDTQYF; CDR3 DNA: TGTGCCAGTAGTATAGGTTCCAGGGGGCCAACAGATACGCAGTATTTT
clone size: -; V gene: TRBV7-9; J gene: TRBJ2-7; D gene: TRBD2; CDR3 protein: CASSLFSGGANEQYF; CDR3 DNA: TGTGCCAGCAGCTTATTCTCCGGGGGGGCCAACGAGCAGTACTTC
clone size: -; V gene: TRBV19; J gene: TRBJ1-2; D gene: TRBD1; CDR3 protein: CASSLGQGRYGYTF; CDR3 DNA: TGTGCCAGTAGCCTGGGACAGGGTCGGTATGGCTACACCTTC
clone size: -; V gene: TRBV7-6; J gene: TRBJ2-1; D gene: TRBD1; CDR3 protein: CASSLQTGYEYNEQFF; CDR3 DNA: TGTGCCAGCAGCTTGCAGACAGGGTACGAATACAATGAGCAGTTCTTC
clone size: -; V gene: TRBV7-8; J gene: TRBJ2-3; D gene: TRBD1; CDR3 protein: CASSYPGGSTDTQYF; CDR3 DNA: TGTGCCAGCAGCTATCCAGGGGGAAGCACAGATACGCAGTATTTT
clone size: -; V gene: TRBV28; J gene: TRBJ1-5; D gene: -; CDR3 protein: CASRTNRRARQPQHF; CDR3 DNA: TGTGCCAGCAGGACCAACAGGAGAGCGAGGCAGCCCCAGCATTTT
clone size: -; V gene: TRBV28; J gene: TRBJ1-5; D gene: -; CDR3 protein: CAAYAEGSRGYSNQPQHF; CDR3 DNA: TGTGCCGCATACGCCGAAGGCTCCAGGGGCTATAGCAATCAGCCCCAGCATTTT
clone size: -; V gene: TRBV7-9; J gene: TRBJ2-7; D gene: -; CDR3 protein: CASSHTPGPVF; CDR3 DNA: TGTGCCAGCAGCCACACTCCGGGTCCGGTCTTC
clone size: -; V gene: TRBV6-5; J gene: TRBJ2-7; D gene: -; CDR3 protein: CASSSTPRGRSEQYF; CDR3 DNA: TGTGCCAGCAGTTCGACCCCTCGCGGGCGGAGCGAGCAGTACTTC
clone size: -; V gene: TRBV5-6; J gene: TRBJ1-5; D gene: -; CDR3 protein: CASSLAESGQPQHF; CDR3 DNA: TGTGCCAGCAGCTTGGCAGAATCCGGGCAGCCCCAGCATTTT
clone size: -; V gene: TRBV27; J gene: TRBJ1-5; D gene: -; CDR3 protein: CASSFIGQPQHF; CDR3 DNA: TGTGCCAGCAGTTTTATCGGTCAGCCCCAGCATTTT
clone size: -; V gene: TRBV13; J gene: TRBJ2-1; D gene: TRBD2; CDR3 protein: CASRLAGGRNEQFF; CDR3 DNA: TGTGCCAGCCGGCTAGCGGGGGGCCGCAATGAGCAGTTCTTC
clone size: -; V gene: TRBV9; J gene: TRBJ1-5; D gene: -; CDR3 protein: CASSPRDFPNQPQHF; CDR3 DNA: TGTGCCAGCAGCCCCCGGGACTTCCCCAATCAGCCCCAGCATTTT
clone size: once; V gene: TRBV25-1; J gene: TRBJ2-7; D gene: -; CDR3 protein: CASSEFRGYEQYF; CDR3 DNA: TGTGCCAGCAGTGAATTCAGGGGCTACGAGCAGTACTTC
clone size: -; V gene: TRBV19; J gene: TRBJ2-7; D gene: -; CDR3 protein: CASSRRGGDEQYF; CDR3 DNA: TGTGCCAGTTCGCGCAGGGGCGGAGACGAGCAGTACTTC
clone size: -; V gene: TRBV7-9; J gene: TRBJ2-5; D gene: TRBD2; CDR3 protein: CASIHSGGEDETQYF; CDR3 DNA: TGTGCCAGCATCCATAGCGGGGGGGAAGATGAGACCCAGTACTTC
clone size: once; V gene: TRBV29-1; J gene: TRBJ2-7; D gene: -; CDR3 protein: CSVEDDREEYEQYF; CDR3 DNA: TGCAGCGTTGAAGATGACAGGGAGGAGTACGAGCAGTACTTC
clone size: -; V gene: TRBV9; J gene: TRBJ1-2; D gene: -; CDR3 protein: CASSGRTVIYGYTF; CDR3 DNA: TGTGCCAGCAGCGGGAGGACGGTTATCTATGGCTACACCTTC
clone size: -; V gene: TRBV9; J gene: TRBJ1-1; D gene: -; CDR3 protein: CASSAEGGRGPVAEAFF; CDR3 DNA: TGTGCCAGCAGCGCCGAGGGTGGGAGGGGACCGGTCGCTGAAGCTTTCTTT
clone size: -; V gene: TRBV30; J gene: TRBJ2-7; D gene: TRBD1; CDR3 protein: CACNRGDYEQYF; CDR3 DNA: TGTGCCTGCAACAGGGGCGACTACGAGCAGTACTTC
clone size: -; V gene: TRBV28; J gene: TRBJ1-1; D gene: -; CDR3 protein: CASSLLGGGAFF; CDR3 DNA: TGTGCCAGCAGTTTGTTGGGAGGGGGTGCTTTCTTT
clone size: -; V gene: TRBV7-9; J gene: TRBJ2-2; D gene: -; CDR3 protein: CARMDTNTGELFF; CDR3 DNA: TGTGCCAGAATGGACACGAACACCGGGGAGCTGTTTTTT
clone size: -; V gene: TRBV6-1; J gene: TRBJ1-5; D gene: -; CDR3 protein: CASSENSGGVQPQHF; CDR3 DNA: TGTGCCAGCAGTGAAAATTCGGGGGGGGTCCAGCCCCAGCATTTT
clone size: -; V gene: TRBV5-6; J gene: TRBJ2-7; D gene: -; CDR3 protein: CASTPFEQGYDYEQYF; CDR3 DNA: TGTGCCAGCACCCCTTTTGAACAGGGTTACGACTACGAGCAGTACTTC
clone size: -; V gene: TRBV18; J gene: TRBJ1-6; D gene: TRBD1; CDR3 protein: CASSPEINDRVRIHNSPLHF; CDR3 DNA: TGTGCCAGCTCACCCGAGATAAACGACAGGGTGAGAATTCATAATTCACCCCTCCACTTT
clone size: -; V gene: TRBV4-1; J gene: TRBJ2-2; D gene: -; CDR3 protein: CASSQDGQEFTGELFF; CDR3 DNA: TGCGCCAGCAGCCAAGATGGGCAGGAATTCACCGGGGAGCTGTTTTTT
clone size: -; V gene: TRBV10-3; J gene: TRBJ2-7; D gene: TRBD2; CDR3 protein: CAIRGPGLAGGGGSEQYF; CDR3 DNA: TGTGCCATCAGGGGCCCGGGACTAGCGGGGGGCGGGGGAAGCGAGCAGTACTTC
clone size: -; V gene: TRBV4-2; J gene: TRBJ2-2; D gene: -; CDR3 protein: CASSPRGNANTGELFF; CDR3 DNA: TGTGCCAGCAGCCCTCGGGGGAACGCGAACACCGGGGAGCTGTTTTTT
clone size: -; V gene: TRBV6-1; J gene: TRBJ1-5; D gene: -; CDR3 protein: CASSEEGGHQPQHF; CDR3 DNA: TGTGCCAGCAGTGAAGAGGGGGGGCATCAGCCCCAGCATTTT
clone size: -; V gene: TRBV9; J gene: TRBJ2-1; D gene: -; CDR3 protein: CASSVATGAASYNEQFF; CDR3 DNA: TGTGCCAGCAGCGTAGCTACTGGGGCCGCGTCCTACAATGAGCAGTTCTTC
clone size: -; V gene: TRBV27; J gene: TRBJ1-2; D gene: TRBD1; CDR3 protein: CASRTGALDGYTF; CDR3 DNA: TGTGCCAGCAGGACAGGGGCTCTTGATGGCTACACCTTC
clone size: -; V gene: TRBV15; J gene: TRBJ2-6; D gene: -; CDR3 protein: CATSSRVPGANVLTF; CDR3 DNA: TGTGCCACCAGCTCCCGTGTTCCTGGGGCCAACGTCCTGACTTTC
clone size: -; V gene: TRBV5-4; J gene: TRBJ2-7; D gene: TRBD2; CDR3 protein: CASSLVAGQYEQYF; CDR3 DNA: TGTGCCAGCAGCTTGGTAGCGGGACAATACGAGCAGTACTTC
clone size: -; V gene: TRBV29-1; J gene: TRBJ2-5; D gene: -; CDR3 protein: CSVEGQYQETQYF; CDR3 DNA: TGCAGCGTTGAGGGCCAGTACCAAGAGACCCAGTACTTC
clone size: -; V gene: TRBV15; J gene: TRBJ1-2; D gene: TRBD1; CDR3 protein: CATSSPIGTGVDYGYTF; CDR3 DNA: TGTGCCACCAGCAGCCCAATAGGCACAGGGGTCGACTATGGCTACACCTTC
clone size: once; V gene: TRBV6-6; J gene: TRBJ2-2; D gene: -; CDR3 protein: CVGAPNTGELFF; CDR3 DNA: TGTGTAGGGGCCCCGAACACCGGGGAGCTGTTTTTT
clone size: once; V gene: TRBV28; J gene: TRBJ1-5; D gene: -; CDR3 protein: CASQPTLAKGPQHF; CDR3 DNA: TGTGCCAGCCAGCCTACCTTAGCCAAAGGGCCCCAGCATTTT
clone size: -; V gene: TRBV11-2; J gene: TRBJ2-5; D gene: -; CDR3 protein: CASSFGRGETQYF; CDR3 DNA: TGTGCCAGCAGCTTCGGGCGGGGAGAGACCCAGTACTTC
clone size: -; V gene: TRBV7-8; J gene: TRBJ2-1; D gene: TRBD2; CDR3 protein: CASSLGVRGGIIYNEQFF; CDR3 DNA: TGTGCCAGCAGCTTAGGGGTACGGGGGGGCATTATCTACAATGAGCAGTTCTTC
clone size: once; V gene: TRBV6-1; J gene: TRBJ1-3; D gene: -; CDR3 protein: CASSEFPPDRRPYSGNTIYF; CDR3 DNA: TGTGCCAGCAGTGAATTTCCCCCTGACAGGCGACCCTACTCTGGAAACACCATATATTTT
clone size: -; V gene: TRBV10-3; J gene: TRBJ1-2; D gene: -; CDR3 protein: CATTLAGQYYGYTF; CDR3 DNA: TGTGCCACGACCCTCGCGGGCCAATACTATGGCTACACCTTC
clone size: -; V gene: TRBV6-6; J gene: TRBJ1-4; D gene: -; CDR3 protein: CASSSRGLGEKLFF; CDR3 DNA: TGTGCCAGCAGTTCCAGGGGACTAGGTGAAAAACTGTTTTTT
clone size: -; V gene: TRBV7-8; J gene: TRBJ2-7; D gene: TRBD1; CDR3 protein: CASSLGQGLNEQYF; CDR3 DNA: TGTGCCAGCAGCCTCGGACAGGGGCTGAACGAGCAGTACTTC